These 8 T cell receptor beta chains were all obtained from the same sample, sequenced in a study of technical replicates of blood from several donors. Some clones are missing from TCRdb's copy, which holds only in-frame ones; the method was immunoSEQ multiplex PCR. Altogether about 88,000 clones are present, around 95% being singletons, with the ten largest covering more than 0.3%. The specimen was T cells isolated from PBMCs. The receptors were gathered from a human donor in good health.

The chain recombines TRBV27 with TRBJ2-7; 10 bases agree with TRBD2. Per germline, CDR1 MNHEY and CDR2 SMNVEV (reference sequence). The junction had 15 bases not matched to a gene; V was cut back by 4 bases and J by 0 bases. The CDR3 is 19 amino acids. In DNA, the CDR3 is TGTGCCAGCAGTTCCCCCCGGGGTAGCGGGAGGTTACCCTCCTACGAGCAGTACTTC. This translates into CASSSPRGSGRLPSYEQYF.

The chain is built from TRBV25-1 and TRBJ2-7, with a weak D call TRBD2 (6 bases). This CDR3 region has 14 residues. V gave up 2 bases and J gave up 3 bases, with 11 bases separating them. Germline loops: CDR1 MGHDK, CDR2 SYGVNS. The CDR3 DNA reads TGTGCCAGCAGTGAAGAACGGGGGAGCTACGAGCAGTACTTC. This encodes CASSEERGSYEQYF.

The chain uses TRBV25-1 and TRBJ2-7; 11 nucleotides align to TRBD1. Germline V gives CDR1 MGHDK, CDR2 SYGVNS. V gave up 8 bases and J gave up 3 bases; unmatched junction bases: 12. CDR3 size: 16 residues. The chain's CDR3 is CASGTPGTGGYYEQYF. CDR3 bases: TGTGCCAGCGGGACCCCAGGGACAGGGGGGTACTACGAGCAGTACTTC.

The rearrangement uses TRBV4-1 and TRBJ2-7; D perhaps matches TRBD1 (5 bases). CDR3 length equals 14 residues. CDR1 and CDR2 from the germline V gene are MGHRA and YSYEKL. The V end was cut by 1 base, the J end by 1 base, with 8 bases between. CDR3 in DNA: TGCGCCAGCAGCCAAGTTACAGGTTCCTACGAGCAGTACTTC. Residues: CASSQVTGSYEQYF.

The gene calls are TRBV2 and TRBJ2-7, with 7 positions matching TRBD1. J was trimmed by 0 bases and V by 6 bases; bases with no gene match: 11. CDR3 length equals 16 residues. The germline CDR1 and CDR2 sequences are SNHLY and FYNNEI. CDR3 nucleotide sequence: TGTGCCAGCAGAGATCAAGCCGGGACAGCCTCCTACGAGCAGTACTTC. It codes for CASRDQAGTASYEQYF.

J is TRBJ2-7 and V is TRBV4-2, with D perhaps matching TRBD2 (6 bases). Germline loops: CDR1 LGHNA, CDR2 YNFKEQ. The CDR3 covers 16 residues. V was pared by 4 bases and J by 6 bases, with 22 bases between. The CDR3 nucleotides are TGTGCCAGCAGCCCAGATGGGACTTCGGAAGTGGGCGAGCAGTACTTC. Encoded protein: CASSPDGTSEVGEQYF.

The V gene is TRBV15, the J gene TRBJ2-3, with D perhaps matching TRBD1 (6 bases). V gave up 1 base and J gave up 2 bases, with 10 bases separating them. This CDR3 region has 15 residues. Per germline, CDR1 LNHNV and CDR2 YYDKDF (reference sequence). As DNA, the CDR3 is TGTGCCACCAGCAGAGCAGGGGTTGACACAGATACGCAGTATTTT. It is translated as CATSRAGVDTDTQYF. The full variable domain, rest sourced from reference TRBV15 and TRBJ2-3, is DAMVIQNPRYQVTQFGKPVTLSCSQTLNHNVMYWYQQKSSQAPKLLFHYYDKDFNNEADTPDNFQSRRPNTSFCFLDIRSPGLGDTAMYLCATSRAGVDTDTQYFGPGTRLTVL.

The CDR3 region is CASREDRAKNIQYF. The CDR3 DNA reads TGTGCCAGCAGGGAAGACAGAGCCAAAAACATTCAGTACTTC. The V call is TRBV4-2, the J call TRBJ2-4, with a tentative D call TRBD1 (5 bases). The CDR3 is made up of 14 amino acids. CDR1 is LGHNA, CDR2 YNFKEQ, per germline. Trimming left V 6 bases short and J 0 bases short, with 9 bases between.